The 8 T cell receptor beta chains given below trace back to one sample, sequenced in a study of PD-1 and CTLA-4 blockade in melanoma. Measured with immunoSEQ multiplex PCR; TCRdb has only the in-frame clones, and not every one. This sample has about 11,000 clones, with around 82% found just once. This specimen was CD8+ T cells from peripheral blood, taken from a patient given anti-PD-1 treatment. Every receptor here comes from a human donor with melanoma.

The rearrangement uses TRBV6-7 and TRBJ2-5; TRBD2 matches at 8 bases. TRBV6-7 is noted as an ORF with a role that remains uncertain. V lost 2 bases to trimming and J lost 7 bases; unmatched junction nucleotides: 18. The CDR3 spans 18 residues. This CDR3 is CASSYGAPGGRLFGTQYF. The DNA of the CDR3 is TGTGCCAGCAGTTACGGGGCACCGGGGGGGCGACTATTTGGGACCCAGTACTTC.

This clone showed up just a few times. The rearrangement uses TRBV10-3 and TRBJ2-1; D is ambiguous. Trimming left V 0 bases short and J 6 bases short, with 6 bases between. Germline-derived CDR1 and CDR2 are ENHRY and SYGVKD. The CDR3 totals 13 residues. The CDR3, as DNA: TGTGCCATCAGTGAGTCAACTCCCAATGAGCAGTTCTTC. Its translation: CAISESTPNEQFF.

To note about this clone: A clone one base away is much larger, so this may be a read error. The chain is built from TRBV12-3 or TRBV12-4 and TRBJ1-5; D is unresolved. The CDR3 runs 13 residues. Trimming left V 3 bases short and J 0 bases short, with 3 bases between. The CDR3 sequence: CASSLGSNQPQHF. As DNA, the CDR3 is TGTGCCAGCAGTTTGGGTAGCAATCAGCCCCAGCATTTT.

The chain is built from TRBV13 and TRBJ2-1, with TRBD2 matching over 13 bases. The CDR3 loop spans 18 amino acids. CDR1 is PRHDT, CDR2 FYEKMQ, per germline (reference sequence). V dropped 1 base and J dropped 3; count of bases not matched to a gene: 6. The CDR3 reads CASSLALAGGGDYNEQFF. The CDR3, as DNA: TGTGCCAGCAGCTTAGCACTAGCGGGAGGGGGGGACTACAATGAGCAGTTCTTC.

By frequency in the sample, this clone is medium-sized. This chain connects TRBV30 to TRBJ2-2; D is ambiguous. Trimming shortened V by 1 base and J by 3 bases, and 12 bases separated the two germline ends. The CDR3 contains 15 residues. The germline gives CDR1 GTSNPN, CDR2 SVGIG (reference sequence). CDR3 in amino acids: CAWSALVLDTGELFF. The CDR3 bases are TGTGCCTGGAGTGCCCTGGTCTTGGACACCGGGGAGCTGTTTTTT.

The CDR3 sequence is CASMYRPIDGYTF. DNA for the CDR3: TGTGCCAGTATGTACAGGCCCATCGATGGCTACACCTTC. The gene calls are TRBV19 and TRBJ1-2, with a weak D call TRBD1 (5 bases). The CDR3 is 13 residues long. In germline, CDR1 is LNHDA, CDR2 SQIVND (reference sequence). Trimming cost V 7 bases and J 6 bases, with 15 bases left between them.

This clone qualifies as medium-sized. The chain carries TRBV7-9 and TRBJ2-5; 7 bases line up with TRBD1. Germline V gene sequence: CDR1 SEHNR, CDR2 FQNEAQ (reference sequence). V dropped 5 bases and J dropped 8; count of bases not matched to a gene: 26. CDR3 length: 19 residues. CDR3 nucleotides: TGTGCCAGCAGCGATGGAAGTCTGCGTGACGGGACAGCATTCGGAACCCAGTACTTC. Protein: CASSDGSLRDGTAFGTQYF.

The gene calls are TRBV5-4 and TRBJ2-7; D is undetermined. With 1 base removed from V and 3 bases from J, the gap between germline ends came to 14 bases. This CDR3 has 15 amino acids. The V gene's germline CDR1 is SGHNT and CDR2 YYREEE (reference sequence). The CDR3 bases are TGTGCCAGCAGCTTGAACCAGGCACGCAACTACGAGCAGTACTTC. Translation gives CASSLNQARNYEQYF. Filled out from reference TRBV5-4 and TRBJ2-7, the complete variable domain reads ETGVTQSPTHLIKTRGQQVTLRCSSQSGHNTVSWYQQALGQGPQFIFQYYREEENGRGNFPPRFSGLQFPNYSSELNVNALELDDSALYLCASSLNQARNYEQYFGPGTRLTVT.